Presented here are 12 T cell receptor beta chains from one specimen sequenced in a study of cytomegalovirus exposure and HLA in healthy donors. The primer mix had 60 Vbeta and 13 Jbeta primers. Here immunoSEQ multiplex PCR was the method, and the copy in TCRdb shows in-frame clones only, minus some. The table has about 180,000 clones, more than 60% seen once. The specimen was PBMCs. These receptors were taken from a human donor in good health.

The rearrangement links TRBV30 to TRBJ1-1, with unresolved D. Germline V gene lookup returns CDR1 GTSNPN and CDR2 SVGIG (reference sequence). The CDR3 extends over 11 amino acids. V was clipped by 8 bases and J by 4 bases, with 11 bases between them. CDR3 DNA: TGTGCCCGGGTAGGGAGCACTGAAGCTTTCTTT. Its protein product is CARVGSTEAFF.

The genes are TRBV12-5 and TRBJ1-1, with D tentatively TRBD1 (6 bases). The CDR3 is 13 residues long. From germline, CDR1 is LGHNT and CDR2 FRNRAP. V lost 0 bases, J lost 10 bases, and 12 bases lay in between. The CDR3 protein is CASGLVLGGSAFF. CDR3 coding DNA: TGTGCTAGTGGTTTGGTATTAGGGGGTTCAGCTTTCTTT.

This clone was recorded once. This rearrangement joins TRBV19 to TRBJ1-1; maybe TRBD1 (5 bases). The V gene's germline CDR1 is LNHDA and CDR2 SQIVND (reference sequence). The V end was cut by 4 bases, the J end by 1 base, with 7 bases between. The length of the CDR3 is 13 residues. CDR3 coding DNA: TGTGCCAGTAGTACCCAGGGGAACACTGAAGCTTTCTTT. It codes for CASSTQGNTEAFF.

This chain links TRBV7-2 with TRBJ2-1; TRBD1 matches at 8 bases. Trimming cost V 5 bases and J 10 bases; bases outside gene matches: 10. The germline CDR1 and CDR2 sequences are SGHTA and FQGNSA. The CDR3 extends over 14 amino acids. Here the CDR3 DNA reads TGTGCCAGCAGCAGGCAGGGGGCGCAGGTGGAGCAGTTCTTC. Encoded protein: CASSRQGAQVEQFF.

V and J are TRBV19 and TRBJ1-1, with a possible D match to TRBD1 (5 bases). This CDR3 has 14 residues. The germline CDR1 and CDR2 sequences are LNHDA and SQIVND (reference sequence). V shed 2 bases and J shed 6 bases, with 13 bases lying between them. The CDR3 spells CASSITGDSPEAFF. CDR3 nucleotide sequence: TGTGCCAGTAGTATAACGGGGGATAGCCCTGAAGCTTTCTTT.

The V gene is TRBV9, the J gene TRBJ2-5, with D tentatively TRBD1 (5 bases). V lost 0 bases and J lost 1, with 10 bases in between. The V gene's germline CDR1 is SGDLS and CDR2 YYNGEE. The CDR3 is made up of 15 amino acids. The CDR3 reads CASSVGQGTQETQYF. CDR3 nucleotide sequence: TGTGCCAGCAGCGTAGGGCAGGGAACCCAAGAGACCCAGTACTTC.

This chain links TRBV7-2 with TRBJ1-5, with TRBD1 identical over 9 bases. J gave up 3 bases and V 5 bases, and 5 bases lay outside the gene matches. Germline lookup yields CDR1 SGHTA and CDR2 FQGNSA. The CDR3 has 15 amino acids. This CDR3 reads CASSRGQGINQPQHF. In DNA form, the CDR3 reads TGTGCCAGCAGCCGAGGACAGGGGATCAATCAGCCCCAGCATTTT.

This clone has only a few counts. This chain uses TRBV7-9 with TRBJ2-7; D is uncertain. Trimming removed 7 bases at V and 3 bases at J, with 13 bases between. From germline, CDR1 is SEHNR and CDR2 FQNEAQ (reference sequence). The CDR3 sequence is 13 residues long. In DNA, the CDR3 is TGTGCCAGCACCCTAGGTTCCATCTACGAGCAGTACTTC. Its protein is CASTLGSIYEQYF.

V and J are TRBV5-6 and TRBJ2-7; weak D call: TRBD1 (5 bases). CDR1 SGHDT and CDR2 YYEEEE come from the germline V gene. The CDR3 loop spans 13 amino acids. V was clipped by 2 bases and J by 6 bases, with 12 bases between them. CDR3 amino acids: CASSLAGIGEQYF. The CDR3 nucleotides read TGTGCCAGCAGCTTAGCAGGGATCGGCGAGCAGTACTTC.

The rearrangement links TRBV5-4 to TRBJ2-5; 8 nucleotides align to TRBD2. The CDR3 runs 13 residues. From germline, CDR1 is SGHNT and CDR2 YYREEE (reference sequence). V shed 1 base, J shed 11 bases, and the junction held 7 bases outside the gene matches. CDR3 loop: CASSLIVSGVQYF. DNA for the CDR3: TGTGCCAGCAGCTTGATAGTTAGCGGGGTTCAGTACTTC.

This clone has only a few counts. This chain joins TRBV7-3 and TRBJ1-1, with D possibly matching TRBD1 (5 bases). This CDR3 contains 13 residues. The germline V and J ends were trimmed by 5 bases and 6 bases, with 13 bases remaining between them. CDR1 and CDR2 (germline): SGHTA, FQGTGA. In DNA form, the CDR3 reads TGTGCCAGCAGCCCCGACTGGGGGGCTGAAGCTTTCTTT. Amino acid sequence: CASSPDWGAEAFF.

The J gene is TRBJ2-7, the V gene TRBV14; D may be TRBD1 (5 bases). CDR3 length equals 16 residues. Deletions cut 0 bases from V and 0 bases from J, with 12 bases between. The germline V gene has CDR1 SGHDN and CDR2 FVKESK. CDR3 sequence (DNA): TGTGCCAGCAGCCAAGATACAACCGACAGCTCCTACGAGCAGTACTTC. This gives the protein CASSQDTTDSSYEQYF.